This T cell receptor (beta chain) was sequenced during a study of T-cell memory formation after mild COVID-19. 5'RACE primed from the constant segment yielded TCR alpha and TCR beta cDNA libraries bearing sample barcodes and UMIs. From the 5' RACE reads, TCRdb called clonotypes with MiXCR, one entry per CDR3 protein. The sample lists 300,000 to 400,000 distinct CDR3 sequences; approximately 15% were seen once. The CDR3 is 18 amino acids. Germline lookup yields CDR1 DFQATT and CDR2 SNEGSKA (reference sequence). Trimming removed 4 bases at V and 0 bases at J, with 21 bases between. The sequenced sample was PBMCs or a T cell subset sorted from them (not recorded which). The V call is TRBV20-1, the J call TRBJ2-2; possible D gene TRBD1, 6 bases. This TCR was sampled from a man in his late teens or twenties who had mild COVID-19 (a few samples of this study predate the infection). Cell type and time point are not known. The CDR3, as DNA: TGCAGTGCTACGGGGCAGGGGCACGGGACCCCGAACACCGGGGAGCTGTTTTTT. Amino acid sequence: CSATGQGHGTPNTGELFF.